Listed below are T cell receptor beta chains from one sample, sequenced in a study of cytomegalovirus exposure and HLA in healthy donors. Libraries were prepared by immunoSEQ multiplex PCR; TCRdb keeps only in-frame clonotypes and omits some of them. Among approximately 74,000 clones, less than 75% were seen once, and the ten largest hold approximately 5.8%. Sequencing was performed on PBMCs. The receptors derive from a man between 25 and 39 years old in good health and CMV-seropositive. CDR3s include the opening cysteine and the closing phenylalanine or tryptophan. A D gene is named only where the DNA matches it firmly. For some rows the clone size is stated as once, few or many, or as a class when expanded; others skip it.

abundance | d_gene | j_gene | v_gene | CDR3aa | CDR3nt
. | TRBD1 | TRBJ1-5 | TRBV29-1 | CSVKTGTGDQPQHF | TGCAGCGTTAAAACCGGGACAGGGGATCAGCCCCAGCATTTT
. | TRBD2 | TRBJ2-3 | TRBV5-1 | CASSSGTREADTQYF | TGCGCCAGCAGCTCCGGGACTAGGGAGGCAGATACGCAGTATTTT
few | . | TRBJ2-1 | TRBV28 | CASSSTGSYNEQFF | TGTGCCAGCTCCTCGACAGGCTCCTACAATGAGCAGTTCTTC
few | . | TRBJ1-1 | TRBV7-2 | CASSFDSSMNTEAFF | TGTGCCAGCAGCTTTGACAGTAGCATGAACACTGAAGCTTTCTTT
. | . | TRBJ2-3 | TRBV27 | CASRGGEAQYF | TGTGCCAGCAGAGGGGGGGAAGCGCAGTATTTT
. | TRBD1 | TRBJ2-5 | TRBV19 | CASSITGGPQETQYF | TGTGCCAGTAGTATAACAGGGGGACCTCAAGAGACCCAGTACTTC
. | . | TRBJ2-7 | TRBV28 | CASSLVGREQYF | TGTGCCAGCAGTCTCGTGGGGAGAGAGCAGTACTTC
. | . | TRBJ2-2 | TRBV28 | CASSTYSTGELFF | TGTGCCAGCAGTACATACAGCACCGGGGAGCTGTTTTTT
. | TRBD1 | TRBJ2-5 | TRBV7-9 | CASSPHRQGRETQYF | TGTGCCAGCAGCCCACACCGACAGGGCCGGGAGACCCAGTACTTC
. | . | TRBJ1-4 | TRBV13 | CASSTGLFNEKLFF | TGTGCCAGCAGCACAGGGCTTTTTAATGAAAAACTGTTTTTT
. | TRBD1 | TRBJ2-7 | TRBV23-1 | CASSQSNGTGKGEQYF | TGCGCCAGCAGTCAATCCAACGGGACAGGGAAAGGCGAGCAGTACTTC
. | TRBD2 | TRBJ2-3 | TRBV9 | CASSLGGEVTDTQYF | TGTGCCAGCAGCCTGGGAGGGGAGGTCACAGATACGCAGTATTTT
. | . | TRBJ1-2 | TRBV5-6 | CASSLGTTNYGYTF | TGTGCCAGCAGCTTGGGGACAACTAACTATGGCTACACCTTC
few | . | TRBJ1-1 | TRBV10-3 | CATAREGDTEAFF | TGTGCCACCGCTCGCGAGGGGGATACTGAAGCTTTCTTT
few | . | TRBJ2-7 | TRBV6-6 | CASEEEGEQYF | TGTGCCAGCGAGGAGGAGGGAGAGCAGTACTTC
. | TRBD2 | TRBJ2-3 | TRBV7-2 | CASSLVAGEIDTQYF | TGTGCCAGCAGCTTAGTTGCGGGAGAGATAGATACGCAGTATTTT
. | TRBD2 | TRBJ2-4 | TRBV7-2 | CASSYRLAGANIQYF | TGTGCCAGCAGCTACCGACTAGCGGGGGCAAACATTCAGTACTTC
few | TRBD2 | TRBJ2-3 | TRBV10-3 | CAIGEGTSGGTDTQYF | TGTGCCATCGGTGAAGGGACTAGCGGGGGTACAGATACGCAGTATTTT
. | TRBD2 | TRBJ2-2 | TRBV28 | CASRGLARVTGELFF | TGTGCCAGCAGAGGACTAGCGAGAGTCACCGGGGAGCTGTTTTTT
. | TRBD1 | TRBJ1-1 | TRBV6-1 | CASSELTGGYTEAFF | TGTGCCAGCAGTGAATTGACAGGGGGTTACACTGAAGCTTTCTTT
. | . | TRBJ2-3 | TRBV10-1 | CASTPGRSGGTDTQYF | TGCGCCAGCACCCCGGGCAGGTCGGGGGGCACAGATACGCAGTATTTT
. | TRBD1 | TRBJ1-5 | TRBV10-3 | CATRDRAQPQHF | TGTGCCACCCGGGACAGGGCTCAGCCCCAGCATTTT